The source of this T cell receptor (beta chain) is a study of cytomegalovirus exposure and HLA in healthy donors. PCR was performed using 60 Vbeta and 13 Jbeta primers. Measured with immunoSEQ multiplex PCR; TCRdb has only the in-frame clones, and not every one. The sample includes roughly 100,000 clones, approximately 80% of them seen just once. Deletions cut 4 bases from V and 1 base from J, with 13 bases between. CDR1 MNHNY and CDR2 SVGAGI come from the germline V gene (reference sequence). The CDR3 extends over 15 amino acids. Study observations and caveats: Within a later analysis, the majority of CMV-associated TCR beta chains appeared HLA-restricted.

Comment on this clone: What it binds is unknown.

The chain uses TRBV6-6 and TRBJ2-5; possibly TRBD1 for D (5 bases). The sample taken for sequencing was PBMCs. This receptor was taken from a human donor in good health. CDR3 sequence: CASSLTGHIQETQYF. Written as DNA, the CDR3 is TGTGCCAGCAGTTTAACCGGACACATCCAAGAGACCCAGTACTTC.